This T cell receptor beta chain is from a study of OX40 agonist ivuxolimab in advanced cancers. Study in general: Six ivuxolimab dose levels, 0.01 to 10 mg/kg, were given intravenously every 2 weeks. Eligibility rules accepted prior anti-PD-1, anti-PD-L1 or anti-CTLA-4 therapy, and 30% to 40% had some. Study-wide points: The CD4+ and CD8+ T cells in the blood had expanded clonally by week 6 at 0.1 to 3.0 mg/kg.

To note about this clone: Its antigen is unknown.

Here immunoSEQ multiplex PCR was the method, and the copy in TCRdb shows in-frame clones only, minus some. This sample carries 25,000 to 30,000 clones, 70% to 80% of them seen once, and the ten largest clones take approximately 10%. The CDR3 is 16 residues long. With 5 bases clipped from V and 3 bases from J, the junction kept 6 bases outside the gene matches. Germline V CDR1 and CDR2: SGHTA, FQGTGA. This TCR derives from an adult with an advanced solid tumor such as melanoma, head and neck, liver or kidney cancer. This rearrangement joins TRBV7-3 to TRBJ2-5; TRBD2 aligns across 13 bases. The starting material was CD4+ or CD8+ T cells sorted from blood, obtained in a trial of the OX40 agonist ivuxolimab. The CDR3 nucleotides are TGTGCCAGCAGCCAGGGTGGACTAGCGGGGGAAGAGACCCAGTACTTC. Translated: CASSQGGLAGEETQYF.